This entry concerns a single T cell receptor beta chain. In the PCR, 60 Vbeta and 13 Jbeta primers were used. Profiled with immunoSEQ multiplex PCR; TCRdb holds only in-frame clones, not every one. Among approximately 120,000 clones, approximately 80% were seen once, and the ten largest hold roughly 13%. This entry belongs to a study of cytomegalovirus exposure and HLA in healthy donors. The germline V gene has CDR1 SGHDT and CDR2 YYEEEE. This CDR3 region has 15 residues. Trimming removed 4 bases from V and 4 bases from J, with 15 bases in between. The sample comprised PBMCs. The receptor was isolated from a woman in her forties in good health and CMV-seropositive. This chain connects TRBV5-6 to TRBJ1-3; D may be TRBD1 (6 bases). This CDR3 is CASSRRQGYGNTIYF. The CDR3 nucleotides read TGTGCCAGCAGCCGCCGCCAGGGGTACGGAAACACCATATATTTT.